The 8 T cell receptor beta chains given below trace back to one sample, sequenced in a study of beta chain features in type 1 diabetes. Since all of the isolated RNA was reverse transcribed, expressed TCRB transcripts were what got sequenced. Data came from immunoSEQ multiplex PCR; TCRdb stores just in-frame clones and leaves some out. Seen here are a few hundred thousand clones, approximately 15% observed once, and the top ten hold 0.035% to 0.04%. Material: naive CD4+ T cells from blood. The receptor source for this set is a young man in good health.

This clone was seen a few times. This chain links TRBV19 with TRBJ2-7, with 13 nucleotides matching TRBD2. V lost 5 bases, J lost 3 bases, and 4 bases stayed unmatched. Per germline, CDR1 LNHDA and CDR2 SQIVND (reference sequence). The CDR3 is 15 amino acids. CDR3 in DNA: TGTGCCAGTAGTCCGGGACTAGCGGGAATCTACGAGCAGTACGTC. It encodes CASSPGLAGIYEQYV.

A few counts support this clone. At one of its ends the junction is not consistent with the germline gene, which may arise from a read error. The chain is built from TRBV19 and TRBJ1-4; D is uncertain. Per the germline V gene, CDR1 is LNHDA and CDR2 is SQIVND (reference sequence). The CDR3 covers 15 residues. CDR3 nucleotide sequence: TGTGCCAGTAGTATAGAAGGCAGTCCCTTAGAAAGACTGTTTTTT. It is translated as CASSIEGSPLERLFF.

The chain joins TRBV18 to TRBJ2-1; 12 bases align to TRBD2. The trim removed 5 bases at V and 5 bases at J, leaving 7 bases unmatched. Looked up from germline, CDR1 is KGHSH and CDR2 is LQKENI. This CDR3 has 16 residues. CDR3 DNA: TGTGCCAGCTCAAATACCGGGACTAGCGGGCACAATGAGCAGTTCTTC. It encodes CASSNTGTSGHNEQFF.

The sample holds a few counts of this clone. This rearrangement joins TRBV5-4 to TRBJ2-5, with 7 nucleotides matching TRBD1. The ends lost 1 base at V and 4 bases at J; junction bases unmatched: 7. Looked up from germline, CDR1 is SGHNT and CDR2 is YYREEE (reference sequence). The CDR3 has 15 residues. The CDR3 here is CASSLIDRAGETQYF. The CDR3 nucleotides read TGTGCCAGCAGCTTGATCGACAGGGCGGGAGAGACCCAGTACTTC.

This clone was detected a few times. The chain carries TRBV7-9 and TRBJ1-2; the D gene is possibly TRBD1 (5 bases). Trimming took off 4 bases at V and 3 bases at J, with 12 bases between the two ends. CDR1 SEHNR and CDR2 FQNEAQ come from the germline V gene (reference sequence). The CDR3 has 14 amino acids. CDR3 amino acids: CASSSAGTDYGYTF. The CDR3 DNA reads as TGTGCCAGCAGCTCAGCGGGGACCGACTATGGCTACACCTTC.

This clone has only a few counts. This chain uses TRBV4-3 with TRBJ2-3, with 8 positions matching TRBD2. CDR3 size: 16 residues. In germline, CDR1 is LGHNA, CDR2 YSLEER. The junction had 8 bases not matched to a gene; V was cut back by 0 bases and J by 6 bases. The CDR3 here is CASSQEGAAGADTQYF. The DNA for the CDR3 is TGCGCCAGCAGCCAAGAGGGGGCAGCGGGGGCGGATACGCAGTATTTT.

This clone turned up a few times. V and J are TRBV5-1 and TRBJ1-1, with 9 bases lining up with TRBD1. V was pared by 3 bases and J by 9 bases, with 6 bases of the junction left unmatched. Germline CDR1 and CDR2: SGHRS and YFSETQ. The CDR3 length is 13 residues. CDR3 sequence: CASSSWTGEKAFF. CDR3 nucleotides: TGCGCCAGCAGCTCCTGGACAGGGGAGAAAGCTTTCTTT.

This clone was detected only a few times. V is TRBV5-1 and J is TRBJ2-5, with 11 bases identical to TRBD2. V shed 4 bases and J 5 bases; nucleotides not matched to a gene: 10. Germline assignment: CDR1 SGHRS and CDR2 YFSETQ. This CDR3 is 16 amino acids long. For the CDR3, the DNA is TGCGCCAGCAGCCCCTCACTAGCGGGAGTTTGGGAGACCCAGTACTTC. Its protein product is CASSPSLAGVWETQYF.